The clone carrying this T cell receptor beta chain came up a few times. Its cognate antigen is unknown. Treatment of the sample: roughly 11-day PBMC culture with coronavirus spike peptide pools or control peptides (ViraFEST assay). Negative selection yielded CD4+ T cells from day-10 cultures. Sequencing of DNA taken from cultured CD4+ T cells relied on the Oncomine TCR Beta short-read assay. MiXCR, applied by TCRdb to the PCR reads, yields one record per CDR3 protein. The sample contains some 15,000 distinct CDR3 sequences, roughly 61% of which appear only once. These data originate in a study of vaccination and CD4 T cells after COVID-19. Study-level information: The makeup of the convalescents was six males and four females, two of them Hispanic. Median draw time for post-COVID samples was 101 days post-diagnosis (range 35 to 161).

Study-level points and caveats: Detection of a median about 90% of reactive clones in convalescent patients was confined to the period after vaccination.

CDR3 length: 14 amino acids. V was shortened by 1 base and J by 3 bases, with 12 bases between the two germline ends. Germline loops: CDR1 DFQATT, CDR2 SNEGSKA (reference sequence). This sequence joins TRBV20-1 and TRBJ1-1; possible D gene TRBD1, 6 bases. Specimen: CD4+ T cells from blood, cultured in vitro. This receptor was identified in a human donor who had recovered from COVID-19. The CDR3 protein is CSARARGADTEAFF. The CDR3 nucleotides are TGCAGTGCTAGAGCCAGGGGAGCGGACACTGAAGCTTTCTTT.